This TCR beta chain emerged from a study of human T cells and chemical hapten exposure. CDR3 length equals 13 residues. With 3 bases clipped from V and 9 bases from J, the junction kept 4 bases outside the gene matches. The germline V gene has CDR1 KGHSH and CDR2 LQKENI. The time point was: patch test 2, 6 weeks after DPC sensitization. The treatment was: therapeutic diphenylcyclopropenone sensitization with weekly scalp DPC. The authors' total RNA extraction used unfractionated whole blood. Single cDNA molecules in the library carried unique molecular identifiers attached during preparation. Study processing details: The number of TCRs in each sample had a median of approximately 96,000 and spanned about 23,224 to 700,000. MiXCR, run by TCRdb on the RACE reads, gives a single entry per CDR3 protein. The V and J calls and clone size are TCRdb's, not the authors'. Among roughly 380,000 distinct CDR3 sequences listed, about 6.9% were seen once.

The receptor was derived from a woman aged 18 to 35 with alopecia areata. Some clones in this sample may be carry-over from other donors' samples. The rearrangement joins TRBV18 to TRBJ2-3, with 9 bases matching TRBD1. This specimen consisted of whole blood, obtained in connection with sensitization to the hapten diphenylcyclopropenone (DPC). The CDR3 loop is CASSPGQGTTQYF. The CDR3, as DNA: TGTGCCAGCTCACCGGGACAGGGAACAACGCAGTATTTT.